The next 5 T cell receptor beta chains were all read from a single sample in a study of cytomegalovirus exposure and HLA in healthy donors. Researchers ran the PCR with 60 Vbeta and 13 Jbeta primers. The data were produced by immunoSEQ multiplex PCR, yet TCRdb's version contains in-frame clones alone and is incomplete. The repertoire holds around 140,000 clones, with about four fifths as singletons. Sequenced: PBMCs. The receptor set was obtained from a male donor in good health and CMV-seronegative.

CDR3 protein: CASSFSGANTGELFF. The CDR3 bases are TGCGCCAGCAGCTTTAGCGGAGCGAACACCGGGGAGCTGTTTTTT. The rearrangement uses TRBV5-1 and TRBJ2-2, with a possible D match to TRBD2 (6 bases). Germline assignment: CDR1 SGHRS and CDR2 YFSETQ. V lost 2 bases to trimming and J lost 0 bases, with 8 bases between them. This CDR3 has 15 residues. The entire variable domain, with the rest obtained from reference TRBV5-1 and TRBJ2-2, is as follows: KAGVTQTPRYLIKTRGQQVTLSCSPISGHRSVSWYQQTPGQGLQFLFEYFSETQRNKGNFPGRFSGRQFSNSRSEMNVSTLELGDSALYLCASSFSGANTGELFFGEGSRLTVL.

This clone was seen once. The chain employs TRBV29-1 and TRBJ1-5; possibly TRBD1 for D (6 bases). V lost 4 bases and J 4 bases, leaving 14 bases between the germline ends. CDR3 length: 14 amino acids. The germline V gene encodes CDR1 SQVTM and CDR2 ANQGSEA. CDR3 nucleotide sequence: TGCAGCGTTGGGTTACAGGGAACTAATCAGCCCCAGCATTTT. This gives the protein CSVGLQGTNQPQHF.

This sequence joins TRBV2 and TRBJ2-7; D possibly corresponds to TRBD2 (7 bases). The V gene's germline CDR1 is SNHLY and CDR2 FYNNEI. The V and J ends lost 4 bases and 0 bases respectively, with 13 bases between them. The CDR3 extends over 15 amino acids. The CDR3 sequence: CASSAGGLGSYEQYF. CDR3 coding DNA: TGTGCCAGCAGTGCGGGGGGCCTGGGCTCCTACGAGCAGTACTTC. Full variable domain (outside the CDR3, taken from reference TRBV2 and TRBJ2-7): EPEVTQTPSHQVTQMGQEVILRCVPISNHLYFYWYRQILGQKVEFLVSFYNNEISEKSEIFDDQFSVERPDGSNFTLKIRSTKLEDSAMYFCASSAGGLGSYEQYFGPGTRLTVT.

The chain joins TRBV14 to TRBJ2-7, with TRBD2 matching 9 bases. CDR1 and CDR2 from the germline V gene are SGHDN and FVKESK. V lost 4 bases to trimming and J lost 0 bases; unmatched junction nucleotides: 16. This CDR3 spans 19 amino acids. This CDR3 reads CASSRDKRSGGSDSYEQYF. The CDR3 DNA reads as TGTGCCAGCAGCCGAGATAAACGTAGCGGGGGCTCCGACTCCTACGAGCAGTACTTC.

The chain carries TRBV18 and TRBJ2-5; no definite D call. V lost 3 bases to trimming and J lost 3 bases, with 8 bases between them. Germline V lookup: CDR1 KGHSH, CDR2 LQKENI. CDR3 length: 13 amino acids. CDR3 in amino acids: CASSPGQEETQYF. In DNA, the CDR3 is TGTGCCAGCTCACCGGGCCAAGAAGAGACCCAGTACTTC.